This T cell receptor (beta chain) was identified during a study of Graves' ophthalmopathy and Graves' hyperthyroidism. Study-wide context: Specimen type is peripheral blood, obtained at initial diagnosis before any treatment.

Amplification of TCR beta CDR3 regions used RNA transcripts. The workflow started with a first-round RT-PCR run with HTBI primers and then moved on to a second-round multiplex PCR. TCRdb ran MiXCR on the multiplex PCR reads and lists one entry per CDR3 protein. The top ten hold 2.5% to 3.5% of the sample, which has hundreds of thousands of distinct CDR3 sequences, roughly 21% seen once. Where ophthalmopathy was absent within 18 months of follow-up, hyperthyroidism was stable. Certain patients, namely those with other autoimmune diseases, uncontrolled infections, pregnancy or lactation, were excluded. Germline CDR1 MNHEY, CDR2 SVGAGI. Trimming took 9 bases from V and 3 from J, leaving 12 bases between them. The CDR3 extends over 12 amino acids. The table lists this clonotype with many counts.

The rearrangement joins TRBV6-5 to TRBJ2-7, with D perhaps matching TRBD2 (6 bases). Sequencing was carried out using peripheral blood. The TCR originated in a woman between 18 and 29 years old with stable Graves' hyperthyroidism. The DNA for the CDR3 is TGTGCCAGTGAGGGACTCGGCTACGAGCAGTACTTC. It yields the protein CASEGLGYEQYF.